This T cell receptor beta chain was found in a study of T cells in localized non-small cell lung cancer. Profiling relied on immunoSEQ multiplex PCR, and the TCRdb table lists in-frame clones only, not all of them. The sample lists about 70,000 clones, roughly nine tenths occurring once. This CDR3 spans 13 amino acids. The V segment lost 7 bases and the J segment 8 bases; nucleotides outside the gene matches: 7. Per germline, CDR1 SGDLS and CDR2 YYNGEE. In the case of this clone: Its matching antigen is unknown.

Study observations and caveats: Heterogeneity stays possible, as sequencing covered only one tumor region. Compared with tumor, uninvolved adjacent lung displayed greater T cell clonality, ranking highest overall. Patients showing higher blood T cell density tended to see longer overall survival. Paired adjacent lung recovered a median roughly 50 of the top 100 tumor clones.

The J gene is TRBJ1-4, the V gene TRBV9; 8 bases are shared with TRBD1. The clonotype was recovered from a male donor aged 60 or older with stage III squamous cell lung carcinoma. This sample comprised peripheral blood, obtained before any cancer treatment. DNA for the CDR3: TGTGCCAGCTCGACAGGGGTTAGGGAAAAACTGTTTTTT. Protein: CASSTGVREKLFF. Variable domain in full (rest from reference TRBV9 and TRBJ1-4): DSGVTQTPKHLITATGQRVTLRCSPRSGDLSVYWYQQSLDQGLQFLIQYYNGEERAKGNILERFSAQQFPDLHSELNLSSLELGDSALYFCASSTGVREKLFFGSGTQLSVL.